These 13 T cell receptor beta chains were sequenced from one sample in a study of T cells after yellow fever vaccination. TCRdb re-analysed the 5' RACE reads in MiXCR, keeping a single row per CDR3 protein. The sample holds roughly 5,200 distinct CDR3 sequences, 7.6% seen once. This sample comprised PBMCs, either bulk or a sorted T-cell subset (CD4+, CD8+, memory, or dextramer-sorted; not recorded which), obtained 15 days after the yellow fever booster vaccination. Source of these receptors: a man between 25 and 39 years old who received the YFV17D yellow fever vaccine.

This clonotype was observed many times. This chain links TRBV20-1 with TRBJ1-6, with a tentative D call TRBD1 (5 bases). Deletions cut 1 base from V and 6 bases from J, with 19 bases between. CDR3 size: 17 residues. CDR1 and CDR2 (germline): DFQATT, SNEGSKA (reference sequence). CDR3: CSARGGWGSDANSPLHF. The CDR3 DNA sequence: TGCAGTGCTAGAGGCGGTTGGGGGAGCGACGCTAATTCACCCCTCCACTTT.

This clonotype is medium-sized by share. The chain employs TRBV20-1 and TRBJ2-5; D is unclear. The CDR3 spans 16 residues. V was cut by 2 bases and J by 0 bases, with 16 bases left in between. Per germline, CDR1 DFQATT and CDR2 SNEGSKA (reference sequence). CDR3 DNA sequence: TGCAGTGCTAGATCTGGTGGGCAGGCGCACCAAGAGACCCAGTACTTC. It yields the protein CSARSGGQAHQETQYF.

The table lists this clonotype with a few counts. The rearrangement joins TRBV5-7 to TRBJ2-6, with no clear D. TRBV5-7 carries the ORF label, with uncertain function. The CDR3 covers 15 residues. V lost 0 bases and J lost 4, with 8 bases in between. The CDR3: CASSLDTIGANVLTF. The CDR3 bases are TGTGCCAGCAGCTTGGATACGATCGGGGCCAACGTCCTGACTTTC.

By sample share, this clonotype is medium-sized. The gene calls are TRBV20-1 and TRBJ2-2, with 10 bases fitting TRBD1. Trimming at V came to 2 bases and at J to 8 bases, leaving 8 bases not matched to a gene. The CDR3 sequence is 15 residues long. From germline, CDR1 is DFQATT and CDR2 SNEGSKA (reference sequence). Here the CDR3 reads CSARRDRGTMGELFF. The CDR3 DNA follows: TGCAGTGCTAGAAGGGACAGGGGCACGATGGGGGAGCTGTTTTTT.

J is TRBJ1-6 and V is TRBV7-2; D is perhaps TRBD1 (5 bases). Trimming left V 4 bases short and J 13 bases short, with 14 bases between. The CDR3 spans 13 residues. From germline, CDR1 is SGHTA and CDR2 FQGNSA. The CDR3 is CASSSTRGAPLHF. In DNA form, the CDR3 reads TGTGCCAGCAGCTCCACCCGAGGGGCTCCCCTCCACTTT. The full variable domain, with the rest looked up from reference TRBV7-2 and TRBJ1-6, is GAGVSQSPSNKVTEKGKDVELRCDPISGHTALYWYRQSLGQGLEFLIYFQGNSAPDKSGLPSDRFSAERTGGSVSTLTIQRTQQEDSAVYLCASSSTRGAPLHFGNGTRLTVT.

By sample share, this clonotype is medium-sized. The J gene is TRBJ1-2, the V gene TRBV5-1, with D possibly TRBD1 on 6 matching bases. The germline V gene has CDR1 SGHRS and CDR2 YFSETQ. With 5 bases removed from V and 4 bases from J, the gap between germline ends came to 18 bases. The CDR3 has 15 amino acids. CDR3 DNA: TGCGCCAGCAGGTCACAGGGAGGGTTGGCCTATGGCTACACCTTC. Translation: CASRSQGGLAYGYTF. The entire variable domain, with the rest obtained from reference TRBV5-1 and TRBJ1-2, is as follows: KAGVTQTPRYLIKTRGQQVTLSCSPISGHRSVSWYQQTPGQGLQFLFEYFSETQRNKGNFPGRFSGRQFSNSRSEMNVSTLELGDSALYLCASRSQGGLAYGYTFGSGTRLTVV.

This clonotype qualifies as medium-sized. The rearrangement links TRBV20-1 to TRBJ2-3, with D perhaps assigned TRBD1 or TRBD2 (5 bases each). This CDR3 has 14 residues. Germline V lookup: CDR1 DFQATT, CDR2 SNEGSKA (reference sequence). CDR3 coding DNA: TGCAGCGCACCAACCGGGGACCACACAGATACGCAGTATTTT. Translating it yields CSAPTGDHTDTQYF.

The chain links TRBV3-1 to TRBJ1-5, with D possibly TRBD1 on 5 matching bases. Germline V gene sequence: CDR1 LGHDT, CDR2 YNNKEL (reference sequence). The CDR3 covers 13 residues. The V end lost 8 bases, the J end lost 13 bases, and 21 bases lay between the germline ends. CDR3 bases: TGTGCCAGCTCCAAGCAGGTCCATTGGACACAGCATTTT. Translation: CASSKQVHWTQHF.

This clonotype was recorded at least ten times. The chain combines TRBV7-6 with TRBJ2-1; possible D gene TRBD2, 5 bases. Per the germline V gene, CDR1 is SGHVS and CDR2 is FNYEAQ. V gave up 5 bases and J gave up 5 bases, with 13 bases separating them. There are 14 residues in the CDR3. DNA of the CDR3: TGTGCCAGCAGCCCAATCAGCGGAAACAATGAGCAGTTCTTC. It translates to CASSPISGNNEQFF.

In this sample, this clonotype is medium-sized (0.01 to 0.1%). V gene TRBV10-3 combines with J gene TRBJ2-1; the D call may be TRBD1 or TRBD2 (5 bases each). This CDR3 has 13 residues. Germline CDR1 is ENHRY and CDR2 is SYGVKD. CDR3 residues: CVVNSGDDNEQFF. The CDR3 nucleotides read TGTGTCGTCAACTCCGGGGACGACAATGAGCAGTTCTTC.

By sample share, this clonotype is medium-sized. The genes are TRBV29-1 and TRBJ1-1; D is perhaps TRBD1 (6 bases). The germline CDR1 and CDR2 sequences are SQVTM and ANQGSEA. Trimming removed 8 bases at V and 1 base at J, with 17 bases between. The CDR3 totals 14 residues. The CDR3: CSFLGGEANTEAFF. CDR3 nucleotide sequence: TGCAGCTTTCTGGGGGGCGAGGCGAACACTGAAGCTTTCTTT.

This clonotype ranks as medium-sized. This rearrangement joins TRBV5-5 to TRBJ2-1; tentatively, D is TRBD2 (5 bases). The CDR3 has 15 amino acids. The V end lost 1 base, the J end lost 3 bases, and 11 bases lay between the germline ends. Germline CDR1 and CDR2: SGHKS and YYEKEE (reference sequence). CDR3 sequence: CASSLTGVDYNEQFF. CDR3 DNA: TGTGCCAGCAGCTTGACCGGGGTGGACTACAATGAGCAGTTCTTC. Full variable domain (rest looked up from reference TRBV5-5 and TRBJ2-1): DAGVTQSPTHLIKTRGQQVTLRCSPISGHKSVSWYQQVLGQGPQFIFQYYEKEERGRGNFPDRFSARQFPNYSSELNVNALLLGDSALYLCASSLTGVDYNEQFFGPGTRLTVL.

This clonotype ranks as medium-sized. This sequence joins TRBV11-2 and TRBJ2-1, with 9 bases matching TRBD2. The V gene end was trimmed by 2 bases and the J gene end by 7 bases; junction bases not matched to a gene: 12. CDR3 length: 17 amino acids. CDR1 and CDR2 from the germline V gene are SGHAT and FQNNGV. The DNA of the CDR3 is TGTGCCAGCAGCTTACGTGGGACTAGCAACGGTAAGAATGAGCAGTTCTTC. The encoded protein is CASSLRGTSNGKNEQFF.